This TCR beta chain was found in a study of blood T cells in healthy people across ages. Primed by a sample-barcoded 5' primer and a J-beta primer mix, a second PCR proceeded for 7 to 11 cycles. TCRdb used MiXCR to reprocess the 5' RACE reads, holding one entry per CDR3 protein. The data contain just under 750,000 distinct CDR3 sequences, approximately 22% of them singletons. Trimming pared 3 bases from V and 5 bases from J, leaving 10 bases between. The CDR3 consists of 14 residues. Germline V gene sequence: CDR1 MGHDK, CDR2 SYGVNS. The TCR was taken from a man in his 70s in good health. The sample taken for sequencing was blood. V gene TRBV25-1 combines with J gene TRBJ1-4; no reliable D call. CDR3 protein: CASSDLQRNEKLFF. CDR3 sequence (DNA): TGTGCCAGCAGTGATCTACAGCGAAATGAAAAACTGTTTTTT.